This is a list of T cell receptor beta chains from one sample in a study of cytomegalovirus exposure and HLA in healthy donors. Using immunoSEQ multiplex PCR, the repertoire was profiled, and TCRdb retains in-frame clones only, with some absent. The sample holds almost 200,000 clones, approximately 79% seen once. Material for sequencing was PBMCs. These receptors were collected from a woman in her thirties in good health and CMV-seropositive. Each CDR3 is given with its conserved first and last residue. D genes are given only for firm matches. A row's size may be missing; if present it is once, few, many or a size class.

d_gene | len | j_gene | v_gene | abundance | CDR3aa | CDR3nt
. | 14 | TRBJ2-7 | TRBV11-3 | . | CASSPKSSGYEQYF | TGTGCCAGCAGCCCGAAGTCGTCCGGCTACGAGCAGTACTTC
. | 15 | TRBJ1-2 | TRBV6-1 | . | CASSDRTVRAYGYTF | TGTGCCAGCAGTGACCGGACAGTGCGGGCCTATGGCTACACCTTC
. | 14 | TRBJ1-1 | TRBV28 | . | CASSLIGVNTEAFF | TGTGCCAGCAGTTTAATAGGGGTGAACACTGAAGCTTTCTTT
TRBD1 | 16 | TRBJ1-3 | TRBV2 | . | CASSGGDRGQGNTIYF | TGTGCCAGCAGCGGGGGGGACAGGGGGCAAGGAAACACCATATATTTT
. | 14 | TRBJ1-1 | TRBV7-8 | . | CASSLTGDNPEAFF | TGTGCCAGCAGCTTAACCGGGGATAACCCTGAAGCTTTCTTT
TRBD1 | 12 | TRBJ2-7 | TRBV29-1 | . | CSVEGDRNEQYF | TGCAGCGTTGAGGGGGACAGAAACGAGCAGTACTTC
. | 13 | TRBJ2-1 | TRBV11-3 | . | CASSLVGGNEQFF | TGTGCCAGCAGCTTAGTTGGAGGTAATGAGCAGTTCTTC
TRBD1 | 18 | TRBJ2-1 | TRBV10-3 | . | CAISERNYRDRGLSEQFF | TGTGCCATCAGTGAGCGTAATTACCGGGACAGGGGGCTAAGTGAGCAGTTCTTC
. | 14 | TRBJ2-3 | TRBV4-1 | once | CASSQVASTDTQYF | TGCGCCAGCAGCCAAGTGGCCAGCACAGATACGCAGTATTTT
TRBD2 | 18 | TRBJ2-5 | TRBV6-7 | . | CASSSASGGSGDQETQYF | TGTGCCAGCAGTTCTGCTTCCGGCGGTAGCGGGGACCAAGAGACCCAGTACTTC
. | 14 | TRBJ1-2 | TRBV19 | . | CASSTPGANYGYTF | TGTGCCAGTAGTACCCCCGGAGCTAACTATGGCTACACCTTC
. | 11 | TRBJ2-7 | TRBV6-5 | . | CATRSGYEQYF | TGTGCCACGCGTAGCGGCTACGAGCAGTACTTC
. | 15 | TRBJ2-3 | TRBV7-9 | few | CASSSVGSFTDTQYF | TGTGCCAGCAGCTCGGTGGGCAGCTTCACAGATACGCAGTATTTT
. | 15 | TRBJ1-4 | TRBV6-5 | once | CASSYSGALNEKLFF | TGTGCCAGCAGTTACTCAGGGGCCCTTAATGAAAAACTGTTTTTT
TRBD1 | 14 | TRBJ1-4 | TRBV19 | . | CASSGQGANEKLFF | TGTGCCAGTAGTGGACAGGGGGCTAATGAAAAACTGTTTTTT
TRBD1 | 15 | TRBJ1-5 | TRBV27 | . | CASRQFRDRDQPQHF | TGTGCCAGCAGACAATTCCGGGACAGGGATCAGCCCCAGCATTTT
. | 14 | TRBJ2-1 | TRBV25-1 | . | CASSDRANYNEQFF | TGTGCCAGCAGTGACAGGGCAAACTACAATGAGCAGTTCTTC
. | 15 | TRBJ2-3 | TRBV4-3 | once | CASSQDTTSGLTQYF | TGCGCCAGCAGCCAAGATACGACTAGTGGTCTTACGCAGTATTTT
. | 16 | TRBJ2-6 | TRBV4-3 | few | CASSQDAGTGANVLTF | TGCGCCAGCAGCCAAGATGCCGGGACTGGGGCCAACGTCCTGACTTTC
TRBD1 | 18 | TRBJ1-3 | TRBV5-6 | . | CASSPRWGQGAFGNTIYF | TGTGCCAGCAGCCCCAGGTGGGGACAGGGGGCTTTTGGAAACACCATATATTTT
. | 14 | TRBJ2-7 | TRBV11-2 | . | CATSLEGTSYEQYF | TGTGCCACCTCCCTGGAGGGAACGTCCTACGAGCAGTACTTC
. | 16 | TRBJ2-2 | TRBV7-8 | . | CASTHRVLENTGELFF | TGTGCCAGCACCCACCGGGTCCTTGAGAACACCGGGGAGCTGTTTTTT
. | 15 | TRBJ1-2 | TRBV7-9 | . | CASSFPDTRIDGYTF | TGTGCCAGCAGCTTCCCGGACACTCGAATCGATGGCTACACCTTC
. | 12 | TRBJ2-1 | TRBV18 | . | CASSPILHEQFF | TGTGCCAGCTCACCAATCCTTCATGAGCAGTTCTTC
. | 13 | TRBJ2-7 | TRBV28 | . | CASSTEYSYEQYF | TGTGCCAGCAGTACAGAATACTCCTACGAGCAGTACTTC
TRBD1 | 14 | TRBJ2-2 | TRBV6-5 | . | CASSLQGIHGELFF | TGTGCCAGCAGCCTACAGGGGATCCACGGGGAGCTGTTTTTT
. | 14 | TRBJ1-4 | TRBV18 | . | CASSPIRGDEKLFF | TGTGCCAGCTCCCCGATCCGGGGTGATGAAAAACTGTTTTTT
. | 15 | TRBJ1-2 | TRBV11-2 | . | CASSGGATSEVGYTF | TGTGCCAGCAGCGGGGGGGCGACCTCTGAGGTGGGCTACACCTTC
TRBD1 | 15 | TRBJ2-5 | TRBV7-6 | once | CASSLLPGGQETQYF | TGTGCCAGCAGCTTGCTCCCAGGGGGCCAAGAGACCCAGTACTTC
TRBD1 | 15 | TRBJ2-7 | TRBV6-5 | . | CASSRSDRETYEQYF | TGTGCCAGCAGTCGATCGGACAGGGAGACCTACGAGCAGTACTTC
. | 16 | TRBJ1-1 | TRBV9 | . | CASSPTTGTLNTEAFF | TGTGCCAGCAGCCCAACGACCGGGACATTGAACACTGAAGCTTTCTTT
. | 13 | TRBJ2-2 | TRBV6-6 | once | CASTQGHTGELFF | TGTGCCAGCACCCAGGGGCACACCGGGGAGCTGTTTTTT
. | 13 | TRBJ1-1 | TRBV7-9 | . | CASSLGETLQAFF | TGTGCCAGCAGCTTAGGAGAAACGCTACAAGCTTTCTTT
TRBD2 | 15 | TRBJ2-7 | TRBV11-3 | . | CASSLTGTTNYEQYF | TGTGCCAGCAGCCTGACCGGGACTACCAACTACGAGCAGTACTTC
TRBD2 | 15 | TRBJ2-5 | TRBV10-3 | . | CAIRVGTSGQETQYF | TGTGCCATCAGAGTAGGGACTAGCGGTCAAGAGACCCAGTACTTC
TRBD1 | 13 | TRBJ2-7 | TRBV28 | once | CASSFGTGPEQYF | TGTGCCAGCAGTTTCGGGACAGGACCCGAGCAGTACTTC
TRBD1 | 16 | TRBJ1-1 | TRBV6-1 | . | CASSVGTGEGSTEAFF | TGTGCCAGCAGTGTGGGGACAGGGGAGGGATCTACTGAAGCTTTCTTT
. | 14 | TRBJ1-3 | TRBV5-5 | . | CASSLTSGGNTIYF | TGTGCCAGCAGCTTAACATCAGGGGGAAACACCATATATTTT
TRBD1 | 15 | TRBJ2-1 | TRBV5-1 | . | CASSLRPGQGNEQFF | TGCGCCAGCAGCTTGCGACCGGGACAGGGCAATGAGCAGTTCTTC
TRBD2 | 15 | TRBJ2-7 | TRBV11-3 | . | CASSLTYSGRDEQYF | TGTGCCAGCAGCTTGACGTATAGCGGGAGGGACGAGCAGTACTTC
TRBD1 | 13 | TRBJ2-7 | TRBV10-3 | . | CALSGDRVNEQYF | TGTGCCCTCTCAGGGGACAGGGTTAACGAGCAGTACTTC
TRBD1 | 15 | TRBJ2-3 | TRBV18 | . | CASSPGQGPTDTQYF | TGTGCCAGCTCACCGGGACAGGGGCCCACAGATACGCAGTATTTT
. | 13 | TRBJ1-5 | TRBV5-6 | few | CASSLSGNQPQHF | TGTGCCAGCAGCTTATCAGGGAATCAGCCCCAGCATTTT
TRBD2 | 15 | TRBJ2-1 | TRBV4-1 | . | CASSRPGTSGNEQFF | TGCGCCAGCAGCCGGCCCGGGACTAGCGGCAATGAGCAGTTCTTC
. | 14 | TRBJ2-7 | TRBV4-1 | . | CASSQGQGSYEQYF | TGCGCCAGCAGCCAAGGGCAGGGCTCCTACGAGCAGTACTTC
. | 15 | TRBJ2-3 | TRBV5-4 | few | CASSTETGSTDTQYF | TGTGCCAGCAGCACCGAGACAGGTAGCACAGATACGCAGTATTTT
TRBD1 | 15 | TRBJ2-7 | TRBV11-2 | . | CASSSGTGDSYEQYF | TGTGCCAGCAGCTCGGGGACAGGGGACTCCTACGAGCAGTACTTC
TRBD1 | 19 | TRBJ1-5 | TRBV19 | . | CASSKSVPGQGGSNQPQHF | TGTGCCAGTAGTAAATCTGTCCCGGGACAGGGGGGGAGCAATCAGCCCCAGCATTTT
. | 13 | TRBJ2-1 | TRBV6-5 | . | CASSYRGAYEQFF | TGTGCCAGCAGTTATCGGGGGGCCTATGAGCAGTTCTTC
. | 15 | TRBJ2-1 | TRBV9 | . | CASSPGLIRYNEQFF | TGTGCCAGCAGCCCCGGACTAATTCGCTACAATGAGCAGTTCTTC
. | 14 | TRBJ2-7 | TRBV4-1 | once | CASSQGSAPYEQYF | TGCGCCAGCAGCCAAGGCAGCGCTCCCTACGAGCAGTACTTC
. | 13 | TRBJ1-4 | TRBV5-1 | once | CASSRRQHEKLFF | TGCGCCAGCAGCAGACGACAGCATGAAAAACTGTTTTTT
. | 14 | TRBJ1-2 | TRBV5-6 | . | CASSAMTAMGGYTF | TGTGCCAGCAGCGCTATGACAGCAATGGGTGGCTACACCTTC
TRBD1 | 15 | TRBJ1-5 | TRBV18 | . | CASSRGQGQGQPQHF | TGTGCCAGCTCACGCGGACAGGGACAAGGTCAGCCCCAGCATTTT